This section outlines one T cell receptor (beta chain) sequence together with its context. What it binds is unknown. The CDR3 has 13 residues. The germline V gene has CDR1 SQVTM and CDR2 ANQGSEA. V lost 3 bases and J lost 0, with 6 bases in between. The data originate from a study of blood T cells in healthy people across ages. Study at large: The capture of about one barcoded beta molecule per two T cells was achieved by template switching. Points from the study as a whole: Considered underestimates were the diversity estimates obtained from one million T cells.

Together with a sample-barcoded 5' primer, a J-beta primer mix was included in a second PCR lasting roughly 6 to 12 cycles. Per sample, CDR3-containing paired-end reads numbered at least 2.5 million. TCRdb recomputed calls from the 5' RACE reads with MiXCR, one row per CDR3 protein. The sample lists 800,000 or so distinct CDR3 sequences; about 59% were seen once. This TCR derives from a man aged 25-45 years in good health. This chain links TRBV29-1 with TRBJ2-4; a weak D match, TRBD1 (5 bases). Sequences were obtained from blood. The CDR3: CSVEDTAKNIQYF. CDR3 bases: TGCAGCGTTGAGGACACAGCCAAAAACATTCAGTACTTC.